The T cell receptor (beta chain) described here comes from a study of T cells in Graves' hyperthyroidism and ophthalmopathy. Study details: Peripheral blood draws took place at initial diagnosis, ahead of any treatment. The study's findings and limits: Ophthalmopathy was identified by the model a median about seven months ahead of onset.

The CDR3 loop spans 18 amino acids. J lost 4 bases, V lost 6 bases, and 16 bases had no gene match. This clonotype was seen a handful of times. Its matching antigen is unknown. Uncontrolled infection, other autoimmune disease, pregnancy or lactation excluded patients. Amplified regions were TCR beta CDR3 sequences from RNA transcripts. In the first-round RT-PCR of the TCR CDR3, the HTBI primer set was used. TCRdb re-called the multiplex PCR reads through MiXCR, storing one row per CDR3 protein. Of about 530,000 distinct CDR3 sequences detected, 17% appear once; the ten largest clones hold 17%. The V gene is TRBV12-3 or TRBV12-4, the J gene TRBJ2-3; TRBD2 matches 10 bases. The TCR sequence derives from a woman younger than 30 with Graves' ophthalmopathy. Source material: blood. The CDR3 coding sequence is TGTGCCAGCAGACTTAATTCCGGGACTAGCGAAGACGCAGATACGCAGTATTTT. Translation gives CASRLNSGTSEDADTQYF.